The next 15 T cell receptor beta chains were all read from a single sample in a study of T-cell memory formation after mild COVID-19. TCRdb called the 5' RACE reads again in MiXCR, with one record for every CDR3 protein. The sample yields 110,000 or so distinct CDR3 sequences, approximately 21% seen once. The sequenced sample was PBMCs or a T cell subset sorted from them (not recorded which). These receptors were collected from a man aged 18 to 30 who had mild COVID-19 (a few samples of this study predate the infection). Cell type and time point are not known.

CDR3 in amino acids: CATSRDSGHGSYTF. Written as DNA, the CDR3 is TGTGCCACCAGCAGAGACTCAGGGCATGGGAGCTACACCTTC. The chain couples TRBV15 to TRBJ1-2; D is possibly TRBD1 (5 bases). V gave up 0 bases and J gave up 9 bases, with 14 bases separating them. Looked up from germline, CDR1 is LNHNV and CDR2 is YYDKDF (reference sequence). CDR3 length: 14 amino acids. Full variable domain (rest looked up from reference TRBV15 and TRBJ1-2): DAMVIQNPRYQVTQFGKPVTLSCSQTLNHNVMYWYQQKSSQAPKLLFHYYDKDFNNEADTPDNFQSRRPNTSFCFLDIRSPGLGDTAMYLCATSRDSGHGSYTFGSGTRLTVV.

The chain uses TRBV15 and TRBJ1-5; a possible D gene is TRBD1 (6 bases). The CDR3 loop spans 16 amino acids. Germline assignment: CDR1 LNHNV and CDR2 YYDKDF (reference sequence). V lost 2 bases, J lost 2 bases, and 13 bases lay in between. This CDR3 reads CATSRMGAGGNQPQHF. DNA of the CDR3: TGTGCCACCAGCAGAATGGGGGCAGGTGGCAATCAGCCCCAGCATTTT.

The chain has TRBV5-5 and TRBJ2-5; 9 positions match TRBD1. Trimming cost V 3 bases and J 1 base; bases outside gene matches: 7. The germline gives CDR1 SGHKS, CDR2 YYEKEE (reference sequence). CDR3 size: 16 residues. In DNA, the CDR3 is TGTGCCAGCAGCTCCCACCCGGACAGGGGCCAAGAGACCCAGTACTTC. This codes for CASSSHPDRGQETQYF. The full variable domain, rest sourced from reference TRBV5-5 and TRBJ2-5, is DAGVTQSPTHLIKTRGQQVTLRCSPISGHKSVSWYQQVLGQGPQFIFQYYEKEERGRGNFPDRFSARQFPNYSSELNVNALLLGDSALYLCASSSHPDRGQETQYFGPGTRLLVL.

The gene calls are TRBV5-1 and TRBJ2-7; 7 bases line up with TRBD1. This CDR3 has 12 amino acids. Germline lookup yields CDR1 SGHRS and CDR2 YFSETQ. J gave up 6 bases and V 7 bases, and 7 bases lay outside the gene matches. The DNA of the CDR3 is TGCGCCAGCGATAGACAGGGCTGCGAGCAGTACGTC. Protein sequence: CASDRQGCEQYV.

The chain recombines TRBV6-2 or TRBV6-3 with TRBJ2-5; D remains unclear. V was trimmed by 6 bases and J by 2 bases, leaving 16 bases between them. This CDR3 is built from 15 residues. In germline, CDR1 is MNHEY, CDR2 SVGEGT. CDR3 protein: CASRFWEGLQETQYF. The CDR3 DNA reads TGTGCCAGCAGGTTCTGGGAAGGGCTACAAGAGACCCAGTACTTC.

There are a few counts of this clonotype. Here the CDR3 DNA reads TGTGCCACCAGGTCCCGTGGCCACAATGAGCAGTTCTTC. Translated: CATRSRGHNEQFF. The gene calls are TRBV24-1 and TRBJ2-1; D unresolved. The CDR3 runs to 13 residues. Germline V gene sequence: CDR1 KGHDR, CDR2 SFDVKD. V lost 7 bases, J lost 5 bases, and 11 bases lay in between.

This clonotype appeared a few times. This chain connects TRBV5-1 to TRBJ2-7, with D maybe TRBD2 (6 bases). The length of the CDR3 is 15 residues. Trimming removed 7 bases from V and 2 bases from J, with 19 bases in between. Per the germline V gene, CDR1 is SGHRS and CDR2 is YFSETQ. As DNA, the CDR3 is TGCGCCAGCGGAGCCGGGACCGGGGGTGCCTACGAGCAGTACTTC. The encoded protein is CASGAGTGGAYEQYF.

This clonotype was counted a few times. The V gene is TRBV9, the J gene TRBJ2-3; D perhaps matches TRBD2 (6 bases). V lost 5 bases, J lost 5 bases, and 15 bases lay in between. The length of the CDR3 is 14 residues. Germline CDR1 is SGDLS and CDR2 is YYNGEE. CDR3 DNA sequence: TGTGCCAGCAGTCTAATTGGGGGGAAAGATACGCAGTATTTT. Protein sequence: CASSLIGGKDTQYF.

The gene calls are TRBV12-3 or TRBV12-4 and TRBJ2-7; D might be TRBD2 (6 bases). Trimming left V 8 bases short and J 3 bases short, with 14 bases between. The CDR3 sequence is 13 residues long. CDR3 sequence reads: CASRPRDFYEQYF. The CDR3 DNA follows: TGTGCCAGCCGACCTAGGGACTTCTACGAGCAGTACTTC.

CDR3 nucleotides: TGTGCCAGCAGTACGGCGTATGGCTACACCTTC. This codes for CASSTAYGYTF. V gene TRBV12-3 or TRBV12-4 combines with J gene TRBJ1-2; unclear D gene. V lost 5 bases and J lost 5, with 6 bases in between. The CDR3 has 11 amino acids.

This clonotype was picked up a small number of times. The chain has TRBV16 and TRBJ2-5; D might be TRBD2 (7 bases). From germline, CDR1 is KGHSY and CDR2 FQNENV. The CDR3 covers 14 residues. Trimming took off 5 bases at V and 5 bases at J, with 15 bases between the two ends. The CDR3 sequence is CASSDGLGGETQYF. DNA for the CDR3: TGTGCCAGCAGCGACGGACTAGGGGGGGAGACCCAGTACTTC.

This chain uses TRBV7-9 with TRBJ2-7; TRBD1 matches 7 bases. CDR3 size: 13 residues. Germline V gene sequence: CDR1 SEHNR, CDR2 FQNEAQ (reference sequence). V shed 5 bases, J shed 8 bases, and the junction held 9 bases outside the gene matches. CDR3 amino acids: CASSHRQGDQQYF. The CDR3 DNA reads TGTGCCAGCAGCCACCGACAGGGTGATCAGCAGTACTTC.

This clonotype was observed at least ten times. This chain uses TRBV12-5 with TRBJ1-1; D is possibly TRBD1 (6 bases). The CDR3 has 14 residues. Trimming stripped 1 base from V and 4 bases from J, with 10 bases between. From germline, CDR1 is LGHNT and CDR2 FRNRAP. CDR3 nucleotides: TGTGCTAGTGGTTTGGGAACAGGGATCACTGAAGCTTTCTTT. It translates to CASGLGTGITEAFF.

This clonotype was recorded a few times. The chain recombines TRBV6-2 or TRBV6-3 with TRBJ2-3; the D gene is possibly TRBD2 (6 bases). This CDR3 has 14 amino acids. The germline gives CDR1 MNHEY, CDR2 SVGEGT. Trimming shortened V by 4 bases and J by 15 bases, and 23 bases separated the two germline ends. Here the CDR3 reads CASSSMTGDRMCYF. For the CDR3, the DNA is TGTGCCAGCAGTTCGATGACGGGAGACCGGATGTGCTATTTT.

This clonotype appeared a few times. The chain has TRBV6-5 and TRBJ2-3; 9 bases match TRBD2. The germline gives CDR1 MNHEY, CDR2 SVGAGI. The CDR3 is made up of 15 amino acids. Germline trimming cut 0 bases from V and 6 bases from J; bases unmatched to any gene: 4. The DNA of the CDR3 is TGTGCCAGCAGTTACTCGAATAGCGGGGGCGATACGCAGTATTTT. Translation: CASSYSNSGGDTQYF.